The TCR beta chain under discussion was sequenced for a study of blood T cells in healthy people across ages. Study-wide points: More naive CD4+ cells and higher diversity marked long-lived donors relative to aged donors. Correlation between TCR beta diversity and naive T cell percentage was strong. Those diversity estimates obtained from one million T cells were thought to be underestimates.

A sample-barcoded 5' primer and a J-beta primer mix were used in a second PCR of roughly 6 to 11 cycles. TCRdb re-called the 5' RACE reads with MiXCR, one entry per CDR3 protein. The table includes around 1,900,000 distinct CDR3 sequences, approximately 40% detected once. Trimming removed 5 bases at V and 6 bases at J, with 17 bases between. CDR3 size: 14 residues. Germline assignment: CDR1 MNHEY and CDR2 SVGEGT. Details on this clonotype: Antigen specificity is unknown.

The clonotype originates from a human donor in good health. The chain joins TRBV6-2 or TRBV6-3 to TRBJ2-7; a possible D gene is TRBD1 (5 bases). Sequencing input: blood. In DNA form, the CDR3 reads TGTGCCAGCAGTCTTAAACCAGGGTTGGCCGAGCAGTACTTC. It codes for CASSLKPGLAEQYF.